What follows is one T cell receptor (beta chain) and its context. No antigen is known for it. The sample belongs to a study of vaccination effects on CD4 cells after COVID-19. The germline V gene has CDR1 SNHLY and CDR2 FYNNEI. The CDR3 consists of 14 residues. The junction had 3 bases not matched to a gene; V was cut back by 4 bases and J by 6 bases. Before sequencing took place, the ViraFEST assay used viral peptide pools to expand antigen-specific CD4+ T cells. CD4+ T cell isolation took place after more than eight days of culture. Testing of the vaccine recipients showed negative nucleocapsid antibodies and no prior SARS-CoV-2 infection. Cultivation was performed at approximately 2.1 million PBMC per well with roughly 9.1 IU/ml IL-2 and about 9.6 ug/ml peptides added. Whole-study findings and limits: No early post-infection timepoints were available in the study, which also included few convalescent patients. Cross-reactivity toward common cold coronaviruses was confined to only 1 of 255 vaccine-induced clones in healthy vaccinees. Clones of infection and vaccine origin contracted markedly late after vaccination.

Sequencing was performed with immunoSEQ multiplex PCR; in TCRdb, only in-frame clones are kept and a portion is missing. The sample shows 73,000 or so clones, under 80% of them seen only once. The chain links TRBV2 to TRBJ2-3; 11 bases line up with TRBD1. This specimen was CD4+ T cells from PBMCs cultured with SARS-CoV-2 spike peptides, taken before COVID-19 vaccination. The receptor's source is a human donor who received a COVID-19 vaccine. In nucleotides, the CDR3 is TGTGCCAGCAGTGCCGGGACAGGGGGGGATACGCAGTATTTT. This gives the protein CASSAGTGGDTQYF.